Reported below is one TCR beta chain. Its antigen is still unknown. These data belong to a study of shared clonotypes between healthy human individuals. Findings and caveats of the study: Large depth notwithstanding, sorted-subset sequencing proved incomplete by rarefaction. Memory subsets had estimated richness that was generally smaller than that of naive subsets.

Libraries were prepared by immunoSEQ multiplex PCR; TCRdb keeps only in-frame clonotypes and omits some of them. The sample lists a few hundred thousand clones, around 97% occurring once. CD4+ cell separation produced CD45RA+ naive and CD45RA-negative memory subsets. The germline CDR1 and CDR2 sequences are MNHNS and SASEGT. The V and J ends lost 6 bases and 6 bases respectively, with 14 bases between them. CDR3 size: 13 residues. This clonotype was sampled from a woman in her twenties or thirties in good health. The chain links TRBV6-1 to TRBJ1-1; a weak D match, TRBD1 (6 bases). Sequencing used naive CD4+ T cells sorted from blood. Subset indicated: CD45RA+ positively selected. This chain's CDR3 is CASRGGGGAEAFF. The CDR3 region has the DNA TGTGCCAGCAGAGGGGGAGGAGGGGCTGAAGCTTTCTTT.